Detailed here is one TCR beta chain. Its antigen is still unknown. The sample belongs to a study of monozygotic twins with inflammatory bowel disease. General observations from the study: Sharing of clonotypes with others was lower in IBD patients than in healthy twins, and this was especially so with disease activity. Patients received differing immunosuppressive treatments, which may have added variability to their repertoires. Among IBD patients, TCRbeta diversity (inverse Simpson) was lower than in healthy co-twins. Resolution of different T cell subtypes was not achieved.

The length of the CDR3 is 15 residues. Germline values: CDR1 DFQATT, CDR2 SNEGSKA (reference sequence). TCRdb re-called the 5' RACE reads and catalogs CDR3 proteins one per entry, DNA excluded. The sample has under 150,000 distinct CDR3 sequences. Source material: blood. The V and J genes are TRBV20-1 and TRBJ1-2; TCRdb selects TRBD1, and the lack of DNA leaves this call unchecked. The clonotype originates from a human donor with ulcerative colitis or Crohn's disease, or a healthy co-twin of an affected twin (not recorded which). The CDR3: CSASGGARNNYGYTF.